Each of the 20 T cell receptor beta chains below was sequenced from the same sample in a study of T cell responses to AZD1222 COVID-19 vaccine. Clones were sequenced by immunoSEQ multiplex PCR, and TCRdb holds only the in-frame ones, with some missing. The table includes about 70,000 clones, 85% detected once. The sample consisted of peripheral blood, taken on day 0 of AZD1222 vaccination. These receptors were obtained from an adult in good health.

V and J are TRBV10-3 and TRBJ1-4, with D perhaps matching TRBD1 (6 bases). This CDR3 has 13 amino acids. Germline V gene sequence: CDR1 ENHRY, CDR2 SYGVKD. V dropped 10 bases and J dropped 3 bases, with 12 bases sitting between them. The CDR3 region is CATQGHPNEKLFF. As DNA, the CDR3 is TGTGCCACCCAGGGACATCCTAATGAAAAACTGTTTTTT.

This clone was detected only once. The rearrangement joins TRBV29-1 to TRBJ1-1; possibly TRBD1 for D (5 bases). CDR1 and CDR2 from the germline V gene are SQVTM and ANQGSEA. V gave up 4 bases and J gave up 5 bases, with 14 bases separating them. This CDR3 has 13 residues. The CDR3 is CSVVAQGTTEAFF. CDR3 DNA: TGCAGCGTTGTGGCGCAGGGCACGACTGAAGCTTTCTTT.

This chain connects TRBV10-3 to TRBJ2-3, with a possible D match to TRBD2 (5 bases). CDR1 and CDR2 (germline): ENHRY, SYGVKD. This CDR3 has 12 residues. Trimming cost V 6 bases and J 5 bases, with 9 bases left between them. The CDR3 DNA sequence: TGTGCCATCAGAGACGAGGGAGATACGCAGTATTTT. Translation gives CAIRDEGDTQYF.

The CDR3 is CASADHLWEQFF. The CDR3 DNA reads TGTGCCAGCGCCGACCATTTATGGGAGCAGTTCTTC. This rearrangement joins TRBV18 to TRBJ2-1; unclear D gene. Between the trimmed V and J ends, which lost 8 bases and 10 bases, there was a span of 15 bases. Germline CDR1 KGHSH, CDR2 LQKENI. The CDR3 contains 12 residues.

This clone turned up a few times. V gene TRBV11-2 combines with J gene TRBJ1-1; TRBD1 might be the D (5 bases). Trimming left V 5 bases short and J 5 bases short, with 24 bases between. Germline V lookup: CDR1 SGHAT, CDR2 FQNNGV. The CDR3 covers 17 residues. CDR3 DNA sequence: TGTGCCAGCAGCAAGGGCGCCGGGACTCCGGGGGGGACTGAAGCTTTCTTT. Its protein is CASSKGAGTPGGTEAFF.

Notes on this clone: Other DNA sequences from this sample encode an identical CDR3 as well. The gene calls are TRBV4-1 and TRBJ1-5; 9 positions match TRBD1. Germline-derived CDR1 and CDR2 are MGHRA and YSYEKL. V was clipped by 3 bases and J by 3 bases; unmatched bases: 6. The CDR3 loop spans 16 amino acids. CDR3 DNA sequence: TGCGCCAGCAGCCAGCTAACAGGGGGCAACAATCAGCCCCAGCATTTT. Translation gives CASSQLTGGNNQPQHF.

This clone has just one count. The rearrangement links TRBV5-1 to TRBJ2-5, with TRBD2 identical over 11 bases. The V gene's germline CDR1 is SGHRS and CDR2 YFSETQ. The V gene end was trimmed by 6 bases and the J gene end by 4 bases; junction bases not matched to a gene: 11. The CDR3 covers 16 residues. The CDR3 DNA reads as TGCGCCAGCACCCCGACGACTAGCGGGAAGGGAGAGACCCAGTACTTC. Its translation is CASTPTTSGKGETQYF.

The chain joins TRBV4-2 to TRBJ1-2; 7 bases are shared with TRBD1. The CDR3 extends over 15 amino acids. Trimming took 0 bases from V and 3 from J; bases not matched to a gene: 4. The germline V gene has CDR1 LGHNA and CDR2 YNFKEQ. CDR3: CASSQDGQGDYGYTF. In DNA, the CDR3 is TGTGCCAGCAGCCAAGATGGGCAGGGGGACTATGGCTACACCTTC.

J is TRBJ2-1 and V is TRBV11-3, with D unresolved. Germline V gene lookup returns CDR1 SGHNT and CDR2 YENEEA. V was trimmed by 1 base and J by 0 bases, leaving 10 bases between them. CDR3 length equals 16 residues. The DNA of the CDR3 is TGTGCCAGCAGCTTAGTATCGACTCTCTCCTACAATGAGCAGTTCTTC. It translates to CASSLVSTLSYNEQFF.

The chain is built from TRBV6-2 or TRBV6-3 and TRBJ1-2; TRBD1 is a possible D gene (5 bases). V shed 4 bases and J shed 1 base, with 16 bases lying between them. CDR1 MNHEY and CDR2 SVGEGT come from the germline V gene. The CDR3 has 16 residues. The DNA of the CDR3 is TGTGCCAGCAGTTCATCAACTCTTGACAGTAACTATGGCTACACCTTC. Amino acids: CASSSSTLDSNYGYTF.

V is TRBV29-1 and J is TRBJ1-1; D ambiguous. Trimming removed 4 bases from V and 4 bases from J, with 7 bases in between. The CDR3 sequence is 11 residues long. CDR1 is SQVTM, CDR2 ANQGSEA, per germline. The CDR3 nucleotides are TGCAGCGTTGTTAGGGTCACTGAAGCTTTCTTT. Its protein product is CSVVRVTEAFF.

The chain carries TRBV7-8 and TRBJ1-1; D call uncertain. CDR1 is SGHVS and CDR2 is FQNEAQ in the germline V gene. V lost 4 bases and J 11 bases, leaving 17 bases between the germline ends. The CDR3 totals 13 residues. CDR3 nucleotide sequence: TGTGCCAGCAGCTCAAACCTGGGTGGCGGGGCTTTCTTT. It translates to CASSSNLGGGAFF.

This chain joins TRBV5-1 and TRBJ1-5; the match to TRBD1 covers 7 bases. The length of the CDR3 is 14 residues. CDR1 is SGHRS, CDR2 YFSETQ, per germline. Trimming at V came to 2 bases and at J to 7 bases, leaving 6 bases not matched to a gene. The CDR3 bases are TGCGCCAGCAGCTTAAAACAGGGGATGCAGCCCCAGCATTTT. This codes for CASSLKQGMQPQHF. The full variable domain, with the rest looked up from reference TRBV5-1 and TRBJ1-5, is KAGVTQTPRYLIKTRGQQVTLSCSPISGHRSVSWYQQTPGQGLQFLFEYFSETQRNKGNFPGRFSGRQFSNSRSEMNVSTLELGDSALYLCASSLKQGMQPQHFGDGTRLSIL.

This clone occurred a few times. The chain recombines TRBV5-1 with TRBJ2-1; D not certain. The V gene lost 4 bases and the J gene lost 0 bases, with 14 bases spanning the gap. This CDR3 is built from 16 residues. Germline lookup yields CDR1 SGHRS and CDR2 YFSETQ. The CDR3 loop reads CASSPDGRGSYNEQFF. CDR3 DNA sequence: TGCGCCAGCAGCCCGGACGGCCGAGGCTCCTACAATGAGCAGTTCTTC.

The chain employs TRBV10-3 and TRBJ1-3, with TRBD1 as a possible D gene (5 bases). The CDR3 totals 10 residues. Per germline, CDR1 ENHRY and CDR2 SYGVKD. The ends were cut back, 11 bases at V and 8 bases at J, with 10 bases in the middle. The CDR3 loop is CASREYTIYF. Written as DNA, the CDR3 is TGTGCCTCCAGGGAATACACCATATATTTT.

This chain joins TRBV6-4 and TRBJ2-1, with 11 bases that match TRBD2. The CDR3 is 14 amino acids. Trimming cost V 6 bases and J 6 bases; bases outside gene matches: 4. The germline gives CDR1 MRHNA, CDR2 SNTAGT. DNA for the CDR3: TGTGCCAGCAGGAAACTAGCGGGAGCCAATGAGCAGTTCTTC. Translated: CASRKLAGANEQFF.

This clone was recorded once. The gene calls are TRBV10-2 and TRBJ1-2, with D unresolved. The CDR3 length is 13 residues. Germline loops: CDR1 WSHSY, CDR2 SAAADI. The V end was cut by 11 bases, the J end by 2 bases, with 15 bases between. The CDR3 nucleotides read TGCGCCTCCCGTCGATCCGAGAACTATGGCTACACCTTC. This codes for CASRRSENYGYTF.

This chain uses TRBV11-2 with TRBJ2-7, with 7 positions matching TRBD1. J lost 7 bases, V lost 0 bases, and 6 bases had no gene match. CDR1 and CDR2 (germline): SGHAT, FQNNGV. The CDR3 spans 14 residues. CDR3 sequence (DNA): TGTGCCAGCAGCTTAGACAAGGGGGCGCGTGAGCAGTACTTC. As protein: CASSLDKGAREQYF.

As concerns this clone: At the DNA level, this CDR3 is encoded by other sequences in the same sample as well. The CDR3 protein is CAWRGGRAFGELFF. DNA of the CDR3: TGTGCCTGGAGGGGCGGGAGGGCCTTCGGGGAGCTGTTTTTT. The gene calls are TRBV30 and TRBJ2-2; 9 bases line up with TRBD2. The CDR3 loop spans 14 amino acids. J was trimmed by 7 bases and V by 3 bases; bases with no gene match: 6. From germline, CDR1 is GTSNPN and CDR2 SVGIG (reference sequence).

V gene TRBV5-1 combines with J gene TRBJ2-2; D gene uncertain. Germline V gene lookup returns CDR1 SGHRS and CDR2 YFSETQ. This CDR3 has 11 amino acids. V lost 1 base and J lost 6, with 1 base in between. DNA for the CDR3: TGCGCCAGCAGCTTGCCCGGGGAGCTGTTTTTT. This encodes CASSLPGELFF.